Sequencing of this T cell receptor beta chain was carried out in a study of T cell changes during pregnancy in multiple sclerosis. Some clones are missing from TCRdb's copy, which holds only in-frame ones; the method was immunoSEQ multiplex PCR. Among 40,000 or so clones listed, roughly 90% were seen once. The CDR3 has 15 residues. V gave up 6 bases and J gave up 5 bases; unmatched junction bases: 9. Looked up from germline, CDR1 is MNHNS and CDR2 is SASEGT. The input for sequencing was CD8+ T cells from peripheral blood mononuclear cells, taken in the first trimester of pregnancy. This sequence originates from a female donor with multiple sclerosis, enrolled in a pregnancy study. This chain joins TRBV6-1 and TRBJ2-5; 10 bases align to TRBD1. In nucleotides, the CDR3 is TGTGCCAGCAGAGTAGGGACAGGGGTTTGGGAGACCCAGTACTTC. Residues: CASRVGTGVWETQYF.